What follows describes a single T cell receptor beta chain. This sample was included in a study of blood T cell repertoires in COVID-19. Looking at the study overall: Samples of COVID-19 (acute and convalescent) were obtained from the United States, Italy and Spain.

Per the original data handling: By means of reference gene primer amplification, nucleated cell counts were estimated. This table comes from immunoSEQ multiplex PCR, and its TCRdb copy is limited to in-frame clones, with some not included. V and J calls and clone size are given by that table; D and trimming were obtained from the DNA. The sample lists about 300,000 clones, 86% occurring once. Trimming left V 1 base short and J 8 bases short, with 26 bases between. There are 17 residues in the CDR3. CDR1 and CDR2 from the germline V gene are SQVTM and ANQGSEA. Source material: peripheral blood. The clonotype comes from a woman aged 50 to 60 with acute or convalescent COVID-19. The V and J genes are TRBV29-1 and TRBJ1-2, with D unresolved. The CDR3 region is CSVEGMWSTLGKRGYTF. The CDR3 DNA is TGCAGCGTTGAAGGAATGTGGAGCACATTGGGTAAACGAGGCTACACCTTC.